This T cell receptor (beta chain) was recovered during a study of blood T cell repertoires in COVID-19. Study summary: Sites across the United States, Italy and Spain contributed samples from acute and convalescent COVID-19. Nucleic acid was either cDNA or gDNA, and it came from T cells, B-cell-depleted T cells, or PBMCs.

In the authors' methods: The assay estimated nucleated cells by amplifying reference gene primers. The protocol was immunoSEQ multiplex PCR, while the TCRdb copy is restricted to in-frame clones and leaves out a portion. That table furnishes V, J and clone size, whereas the DNA furnished D and trimming. The profile shows approximately 150,000 clones, about 89% of them singletons. V dropped 1 base and J dropped 0 bases, with 4 bases sitting between them. The CDR3 contains 13 residues. Germline assignment: CDR1 SGHRS and CDR2 YFSETQ. The chain joins TRBV5-1 to TRBJ1-2, with no clear D. This sequence originates from a man in his forties or fifties who had recovered from COVID-19. The sample was peripheral blood. The CDR3 region is CASSLPPNYGYTF. Here the CDR3 DNA reads TGCGCCAGCAGCTTGCCTCCTAACTATGGCTACACCTTC.